Sequencing of this TCR beta chain was carried out in a study of T cell repertoires in cytomegalovirus infection. About the research overall: It can be stated that public TCR beta signatures indicated CMV infection as well as a matching HLA type. Study results and limitations: Of the TCR beta families, the public ones yielded a cumulative frequency that identified carriers of CMV plus the relevant HLA. HLA-C-restricted CMV clonotypes gave the most frequent clonotype in two of eight donors.

TCRdb used MiXCR to reprocess the reads, holding one entry per CDR3 protein. The sample holds 200,000 to 300,000 distinct CDR3 sequences, roughly 10% seen once. This clonotype was recorded at least ten times. No antigen is known for it. V shed 3 bases and J shed 6 bases, with 11 bases lying between them. The germline gives CDR1 SGHTA, CDR2 FQGNSA. This CDR3 spans 13 amino acids. V and J are TRBV7-2 and TRBJ1-2; perhaps TRBD1 as D (5 bases). This clonotype originated in a human donor in good health (CMV status not recorded). Some clones in this sample may be carry-over from other donors' samples. The sample consisted of PBMCs. The CDR3 reads CASSFGAEDGYTF. CDR3 bases: TGTGCCAGCAGCTTCGGGGCGGAAGATGGCTACACCTTC.